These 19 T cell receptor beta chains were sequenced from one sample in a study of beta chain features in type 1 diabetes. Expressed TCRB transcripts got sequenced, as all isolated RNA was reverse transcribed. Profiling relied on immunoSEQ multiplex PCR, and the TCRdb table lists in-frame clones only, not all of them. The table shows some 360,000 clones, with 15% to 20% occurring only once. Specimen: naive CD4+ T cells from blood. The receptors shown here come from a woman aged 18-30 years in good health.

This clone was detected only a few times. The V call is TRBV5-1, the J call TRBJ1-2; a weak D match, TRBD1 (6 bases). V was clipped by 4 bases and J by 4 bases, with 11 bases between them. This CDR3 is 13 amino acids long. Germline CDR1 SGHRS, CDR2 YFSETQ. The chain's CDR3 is CASSPGQTYGYTF. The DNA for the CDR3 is TGCGCCAGCAGCCCCGGACAGACCTATGGCTACACCTTC. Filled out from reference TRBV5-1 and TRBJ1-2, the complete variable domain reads KAGVTQTPRYLIKTRGQQVTLSCSPISGHRSVSWYQQTPGQGLQFLFEYFSETQRNKGNFPGRFSGRQFSNSRSEMNVSTLELGDSALYLCASSPGQTYGYTFGSGTRLTVV.

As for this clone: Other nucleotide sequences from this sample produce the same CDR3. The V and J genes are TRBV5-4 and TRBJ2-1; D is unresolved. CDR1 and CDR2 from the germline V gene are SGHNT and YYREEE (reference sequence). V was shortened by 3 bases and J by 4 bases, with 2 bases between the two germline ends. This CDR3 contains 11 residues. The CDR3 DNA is TGTGCCAGCAGCTCTTACAATGAGCAGTTCTTC. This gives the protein CASSSYNEQFF.

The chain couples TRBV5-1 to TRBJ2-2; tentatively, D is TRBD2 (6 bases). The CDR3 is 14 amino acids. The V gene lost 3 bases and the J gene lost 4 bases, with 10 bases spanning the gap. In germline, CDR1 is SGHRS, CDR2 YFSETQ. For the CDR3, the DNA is TGCGCCAGCAGCTCGGGACTCTTCACCGGGGAGCTGTTTTTT. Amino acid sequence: CASSSGLFTGELFF.

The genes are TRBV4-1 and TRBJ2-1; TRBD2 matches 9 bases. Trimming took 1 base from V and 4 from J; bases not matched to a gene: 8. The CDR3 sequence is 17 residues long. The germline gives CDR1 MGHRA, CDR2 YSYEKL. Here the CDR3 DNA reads TGCGCCAGCAGCCAAGCCCGAGCGGGAGGAGGGTACAATGAGCAGTTCTTC. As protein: CASSQARAGGGYNEQFF.

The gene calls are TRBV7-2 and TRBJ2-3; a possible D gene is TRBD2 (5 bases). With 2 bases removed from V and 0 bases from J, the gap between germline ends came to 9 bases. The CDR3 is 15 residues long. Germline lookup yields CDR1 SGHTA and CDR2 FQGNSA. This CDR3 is CASSLMWTSTDTQYF. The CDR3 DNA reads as TGTGCCAGCAGCTTAATGTGGACTAGCACAGATACGCAGTATTTT.

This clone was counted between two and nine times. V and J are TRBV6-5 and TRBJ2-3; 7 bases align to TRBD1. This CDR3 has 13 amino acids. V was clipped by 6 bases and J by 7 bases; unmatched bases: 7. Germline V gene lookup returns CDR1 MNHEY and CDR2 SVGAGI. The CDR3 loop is CASRRQGVNTQYF. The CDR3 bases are TGTGCCAGCAGGCGGCAGGGGGTGAATACGCAGTATTTT.

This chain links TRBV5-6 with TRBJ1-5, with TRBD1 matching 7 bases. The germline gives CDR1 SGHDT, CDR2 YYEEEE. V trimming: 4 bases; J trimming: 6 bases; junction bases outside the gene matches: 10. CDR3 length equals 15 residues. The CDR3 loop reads CASSDRQGDGQPQHF. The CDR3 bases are TGTGCCAGCAGCGACCGTCAGGGGGACGGTCAGCCCCAGCATTTT.

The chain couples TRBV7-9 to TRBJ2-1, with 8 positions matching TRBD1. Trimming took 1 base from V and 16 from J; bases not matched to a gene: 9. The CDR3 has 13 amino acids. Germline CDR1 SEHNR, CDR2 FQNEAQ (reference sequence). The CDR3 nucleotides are TGTGCCAGCAGCTTAGGGGAACTAGGACAGGGTTTCTTC. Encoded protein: CASSLGELGQGFF.

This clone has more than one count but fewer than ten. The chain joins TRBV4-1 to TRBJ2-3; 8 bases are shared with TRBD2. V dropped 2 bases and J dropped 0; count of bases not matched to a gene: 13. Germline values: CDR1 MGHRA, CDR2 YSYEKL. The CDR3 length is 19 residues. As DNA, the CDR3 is TGCGCCAGCAGCCAACGTAAGCGGGGGCCCTCATCTAGCACAGATACGCAGTATTTT. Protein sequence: CASSQRKRGPSSSTDTQYF.

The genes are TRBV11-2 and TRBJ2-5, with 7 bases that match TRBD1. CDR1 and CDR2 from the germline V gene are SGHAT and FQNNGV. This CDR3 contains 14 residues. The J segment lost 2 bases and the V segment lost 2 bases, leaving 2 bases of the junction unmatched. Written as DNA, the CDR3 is TGTGCCAGCAGCTTAACGGACAGGCAAGAGACCCAGTACTTC. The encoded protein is CASSLTDRQETQYF.

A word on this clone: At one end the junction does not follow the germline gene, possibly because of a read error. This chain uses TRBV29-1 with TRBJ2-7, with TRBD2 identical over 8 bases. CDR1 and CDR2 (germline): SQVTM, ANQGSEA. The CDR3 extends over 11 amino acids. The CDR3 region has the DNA TGTAGCCCGGGGGGGTCCTACGAGCAGTACTTC. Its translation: CSPGGSYEQYF.

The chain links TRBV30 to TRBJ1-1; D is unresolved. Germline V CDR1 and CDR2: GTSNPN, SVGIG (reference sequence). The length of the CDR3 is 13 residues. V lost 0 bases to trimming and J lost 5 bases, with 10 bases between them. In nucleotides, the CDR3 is TGTGCCTGGAGTGTTCCCTGGGCGACTGAAGCTTTCTTT. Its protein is CAWSVPWATEAFF.

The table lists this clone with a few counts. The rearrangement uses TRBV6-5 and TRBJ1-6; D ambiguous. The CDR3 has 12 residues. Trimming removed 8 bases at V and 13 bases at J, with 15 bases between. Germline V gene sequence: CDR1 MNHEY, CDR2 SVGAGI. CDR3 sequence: CASRQTAGPLHF. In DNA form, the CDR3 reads TGTGCCAGCCGTCAAACGGCGGGGCCCCTCCACTTT.

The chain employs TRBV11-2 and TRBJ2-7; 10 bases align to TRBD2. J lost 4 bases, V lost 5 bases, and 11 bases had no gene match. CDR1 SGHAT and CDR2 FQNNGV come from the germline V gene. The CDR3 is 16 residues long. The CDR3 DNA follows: TGTGCCAGCAGCCCAATAAGACTAGCGGGCCGTTACGAGCAGTACTTC. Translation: CASSPIRLAGRYEQYF. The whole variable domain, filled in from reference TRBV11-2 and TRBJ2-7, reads EAGVAQSPRYKIIEKRQSVAFWCNPISGHATLYWYQQILGQGPKLLIQFQNNGVVDDSQLPKDRFSAERLKGVDSTLKIQPAKLEDSAVYLCASSPIRLAGRYEQYFGPGTRLTVT.

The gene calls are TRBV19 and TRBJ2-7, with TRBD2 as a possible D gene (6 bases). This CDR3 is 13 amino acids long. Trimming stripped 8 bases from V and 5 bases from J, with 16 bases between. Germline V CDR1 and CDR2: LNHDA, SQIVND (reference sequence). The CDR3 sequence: CASGGSKTDEQYF. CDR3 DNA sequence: TGTGCCAGTGGGGGGTCAAAGACGGACGAGCAGTACTTC. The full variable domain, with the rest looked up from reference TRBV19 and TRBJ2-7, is DGGITQSPKYLFRKEGQNVTLSCEQNLNHDAMYWYRQDPGQGLRLIYYSQIVNDFQKGDIAEGYSVSREKKESFPLTVTSAQKNPTAFYLCASGGSKTDEQYFGPGTRLTVT.

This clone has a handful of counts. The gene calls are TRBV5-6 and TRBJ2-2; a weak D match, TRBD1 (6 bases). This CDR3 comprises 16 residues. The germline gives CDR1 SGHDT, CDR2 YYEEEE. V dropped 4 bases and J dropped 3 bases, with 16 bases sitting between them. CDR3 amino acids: CASSPEWGRDTGELFF. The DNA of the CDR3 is TGTGCCAGCAGCCCAGAATGGGGGCGGGACACCGGGGAGCTGTTTTTT.

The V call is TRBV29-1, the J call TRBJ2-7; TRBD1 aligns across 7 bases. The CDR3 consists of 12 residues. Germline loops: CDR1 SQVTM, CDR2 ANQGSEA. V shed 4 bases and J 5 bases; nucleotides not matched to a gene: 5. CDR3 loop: CSVGQGTNEQYF. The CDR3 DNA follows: TGCAGCGTTGGACAGGGCACCAACGAGCAGTACTTC.

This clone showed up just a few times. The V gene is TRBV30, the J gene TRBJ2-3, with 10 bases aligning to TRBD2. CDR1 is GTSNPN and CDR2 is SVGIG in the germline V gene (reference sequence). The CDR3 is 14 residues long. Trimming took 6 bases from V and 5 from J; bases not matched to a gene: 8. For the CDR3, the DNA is TGTGCCTGCCTTTCTAGCGGGAGTGGAGATACGCAGTATTTT. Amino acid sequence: CACLSSGSGDTQYF.

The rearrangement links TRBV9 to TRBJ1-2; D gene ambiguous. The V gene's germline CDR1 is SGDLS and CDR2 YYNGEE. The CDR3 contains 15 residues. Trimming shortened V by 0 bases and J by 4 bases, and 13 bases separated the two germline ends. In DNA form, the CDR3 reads TGTGCCAGCAGCGTAGAGGCCGGACTCACCTATGGCTACACCTTC. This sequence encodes CASSVEAGLTYGYTF.